These 2 T cell receptor beta chains were sequenced from one sample in a study of T cell changes during pregnancy in multiple sclerosis. Clones were sequenced by immunoSEQ multiplex PCR, and TCRdb holds only the in-frame ones, with some missing. Of around 70,000 clones in the sample, roughly 92% are singletons; the top ten hold 2% to 2.5%. Sequenced material: peripheral blood, taken before pregnancy. The receptor source for this set is a female donor with multiple sclerosis, enrolled in a pregnancy study.

CDR3: CASSLGRTTYEQYF. The CDR3, as DNA: TGTGCCAGCAGCTTAGGCAGGACTACTTACGAGCAGTACTTC. This chain joins TRBV11-2 and TRBJ2-7, with D possibly being TRBD2 (6 bases). In germline, CDR1 is SGHAT, CDR2 FQNNGV. CDR3 length equals 14 residues. Trimming cost V 1 base and J 4 bases, with 11 bases left between them.

The chain recombines TRBV29-1 with TRBJ2-3; D gene uncertain. Germline CDR1 and CDR2: SQVTM and ANQGSEA. Trimming removed 5 bases from V and 10 bases from J, with 10 bases in between. CDR3 length: 10 amino acids. CDR3 DNA: TGCAGCGTTCGGCAGGCCGCGCAGTATTTT. Protein: CSVRQAAQYF.